Here is one T cell receptor beta chain with its context. Its antigen is unidentified. The CDR3 extends over 17 amino acids. The V end lost 4 bases, the J end lost 4 bases, and 19 bases lay between the germline ends. CDR1 is SGHAT, CDR2 FQNNGV, per germline. Primers included in the PCR were 60 Vbeta and 13 Jbeta primers. Repertoires were generated with immunoSEQ multiplex PCR, while TCRdb's copy carries only in-frame clones and drops some. Here the sample spans 150,000 to 200,000 clones, 80% to 85% being singletons. The data were taken from a study of cytomegalovirus exposure and HLA in healthy donors. The study, taken as a whole, reports: What was likely a sequencing artifact was a cluster of highly shared sequence variants. Trimming of TCR beta V- and J-genes showed a link, identified in a later analysis, to a missense DCLRE1C variant. Most sequenced TCRs were rare (though some public TCRs occurred in many donors). There were some V segments, including TRBV6-2 and TRBV6-3, excluded as indistinguishable.

Source material: PBMCs. The source is a woman younger than 30 in good health and CMV-seronegative. V is TRBV11-2 and J is TRBJ2-2; a possible D gene is TRBD1 (6 bases). The CDR3 DNA sequence: TGTGCCAGCAGCTCGGATAGCAGGGGCGGTCGCACCGGGGAGCTGTTTTTT. It codes for CASSSDSRGGRTGELFF.